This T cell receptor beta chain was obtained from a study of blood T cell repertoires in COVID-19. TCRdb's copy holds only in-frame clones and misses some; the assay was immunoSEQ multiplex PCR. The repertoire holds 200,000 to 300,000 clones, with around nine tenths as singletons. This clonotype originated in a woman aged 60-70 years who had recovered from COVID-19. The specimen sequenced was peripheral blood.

CDR3 coding DNA: TGTGCCAGCAGCACCGGGGGGGCCAATTCACCCCTCCACTTT. This sequence encodes CASSTGGANSPLHF. The gene calls are TRBV3-1 (or the pseudogene TRBV3-2) and TRBJ1-6, with a tentative D call TRBD1 (6 bases). Looked up from germline, CDR1 is LGHDT and CDR2 is YNNKEL (reference sequence). V lost 5 bases and J 7 bases, leaving 12 bases between the germline ends. The CDR3 is made up of 14 amino acids.